This TCR beta chain was observed in a study of blood T cell repertoires in COVID-19. About the study: Sites in the United States, Italy and Spain provided acute and convalescent COVID-19 samples.

In the authors' workflow: Reference gene primer amplification gave nucleated cell count estimates. Generated by immunoSEQ multiplex PCR, the TCRdb table keeps only in-frame clones and is missing some. V and J calls and clone size follow that table, whereas D and trimming were derived from the DNA. The table includes about 200,000 clones, about 90% detected once. The CDR3 loop spans 14 amino acids. Germline lookup yields CDR1 LGHDT and CDR2 YNNKEL (reference sequence). Trimming pared 6 bases from V and 8 bases from J, leaving 16 bases between. Sequenced material: peripheral blood. This chain connects TRBV3-1 (or the pseudogene TRBV3-2) to TRBJ2-2, with D possibly TRBD2 on 5 matching bases. This TCR was recovered from a man in his late teens or twenties with active or convalescent COVID-19. DNA of the CDR3: TGTGCCAGCAGGCCGATTAGTAGCGCTGGGGAGCTGTTTTTT. Translation gives CASRPISSAGELFF.